Following are 4 T cell receptor beta chains from one sample sequenced in a study of molecular identifiers for immune sequencing clone quantification. Via MiXCR, TCRdb re-called the PCR reads, giving one row per CDR3 protein. The table shows hundreds of thousands of distinct CDR3 sequences, with 20% occurring only once. The sample taken for sequencing was naive CD8+ T cells from blood, with Jurkat cell RNA spiked in. Subset of the sample: FACS-sorted CD8+CD4-CCR7+CD45RA+ naive T cells. The receptor source for this set is a human donor in good health. Some libraries in this study had Jurkat cell RNA spiked in.

About this clonotype itself: A read error is possible here, since a much larger clone lies one base away. The chain links TRBV9 to TRBJ2-3, with a weak D call TRBD2 (5 bases). Germline V gene data show CDR1 as SGDLS and CDR2 as YYNGEE. The germline V and J ends were trimmed by 4 bases and 1 base, with 13 bases remaining between them. This CDR3 contains 15 residues. The CDR3: CASSPGYEGTDTQYF. The CDR3 nucleotides read TGTGCCAGCAGCCCGGGGTATGAGGGCACAGATACGCAGTATTTT.

This clonotype was counted ten times or more. The V gene is TRBV11-3, the J gene TRBJ2-5; D not certain. The CDR3 sequence is 12 residues long. CDR1 is SGHNT, CDR2 YENEEA, per germline. V dropped 4 bases and J dropped 3 bases, with 6 bases sitting between them. CDR3 amino acids: CASSWAKETQYF. The DNA of the CDR3 is TGTGCCAGCAGCTGGGCCAAAGAGACCCAGTACTTC. The entire variable domain, with the rest obtained from reference TRBV11-3 and TRBJ2-5, is as follows: EAGVVQSPRYKIIEKKQPVAFWCNPISGHNTLYWYLQNLGQGPELLIRYENEEAVDDSQLPKDRFSAERLKGVDSTLKIQPAELGDSAVYLCASSWAKETQYFGPGTRLLVL.

This clonotype was seen at least ten times. This chain joins TRBV2 and TRBJ2-1, with D possibly being TRBD1 (5 bases). From germline, CDR1 is SNHLY and CDR2 FYNNEI. The CDR3 sequence is 15 residues long. V lost 6 bases and J lost 0, with 12 bases in between. The CDR3 coding sequence is TGTGCCAGCAGGCCCTGGGGCTACTCCTACAATGAGCAGTTCTTC. Translated, it gives CASRPWGYSYNEQFF.

Here the CDR3 DNA reads TGTGCCAGCAGTGGGTGGGATATCGTAGATAGCACAGATACGCAGTATTTT. Translation: CASSGWDIVDSTDTQYF. The chain uses TRBV28 and TRBJ2-3, with D unclear. This CDR3 comprises 17 residues. Looked up from germline, CDR1 is MDHEN and CDR2 is SYDVKM. V was shortened by 5 bases and J by 0 bases, with 18 bases between the two germline ends.